A single sample gave rise to the 8 T cell receptor beta chains below, sequenced in a study of blood T cells in healthy people across ages (dated by TCRdb to the mid-2010s). Receptor amplification or capture employed 5' RACE. TCRdb lists the instrument as Illumina HiSeq 2500. The second PCR ran for roughly 7 to 12 cycles and used a J-beta primer mix along with a sample-barcoded 5' primer. TCRdb reworked the public reads: Q25 trimming with fastp, MiXCR clone assembly, productive beta chains retained. Entries are consolidated by CDR3 protein sequence, retaining the most common genes and DNA. This sample lists about 1.7 million distinct CDR3 sequences; 25% to 30% were detected once. The biggest ten clones account for about 7.7% of the sample. What was sequenced was blood. Every receptor here comes from a woman younger than 45 in good health.

This chain uses TRBV5-4 with TRBJ2-1, with 8 bases fitting TRBD1. Losses at the gene ends were 2 bases for V and 5 bases for J; bases not matched to a gene: 6. The CDR3 sequence is 15 residues long. Germline V gene sequence: CDR1 SGHNT, CDR2 YYREEE (reference sequence). For the CDR3, the DNA is TGTGCCAGCAGCTTCAGGGGGCAGCAAAACAATGAGCAGTTCTTC. Residues: CASSFRGQQNNEQFF.

V gene TRBV7-9 combines with J gene TRBJ2-1; D gene unclear. The germline CDR1 and CDR2 sequences are SEHNR and FQNEAQ (reference sequence). The CDR3 covers 14 residues. The germline V and J ends were trimmed by 5 bases and 6 bases, with 14 bases remaining between them. For the CDR3, the DNA is TGTGCCAGCAGCCCCCGGCTCCCGGCCAATGAGCAGTTCTTC. It is translated as CASSPRLPANEQFF.

To note about this clonotype: The junction does not match germline at one end; this may be a read error. The V call is TRBV28, the J call TRBJ2-7; unclear D gene. The CDR3 is 14 residues long. Germline values: CDR1 MDHEN, CDR2 SYDVKM. CDR3 in amino acids: CASNQYTNTYAQYF. The CDR3 nucleotides read TGTGCCAGCAATCAATACACAAATACTTACGCGCAGTACTTC.

This sequence joins TRBV6-6 and TRBJ1-5; no clear D gene. This CDR3 is built from 16 residues. CDR1 MNHNY and CDR2 SVGAGI come from the germline V gene (reference sequence). Trimming left V 2 bases short and J 0 bases short, with 11 bases between. The CDR3 reads CASSYGDRGSNQPQHF. CDR3 DNA: TGTGCCAGCAGTTACGGCGACCGTGGTAGCAATCAGCCCCAGCATTTT.

The chain joins TRBV4-1 to TRBJ1-6, with unresolved D. Germline V gene lookup returns CDR1 MGHRA and CDR2 YSYEKL. Trimming stripped 5 bases from V and 0 bases from J, with 17 bases between. The CDR3 length is 18 residues. CDR3 sequence (DNA): TGCGCCAGCAGCGGAGCCGAGGTCAGGAGCTCCTATAATTCACCCCTCCACTTT. Protein: CASSGAEVRSSYNSPLHF.

This clonotype was detected ten times or more. This sequence joins TRBV20-1 and TRBJ1-6; D remains unclear. The V gene lost 6 bases and the J gene lost 5 bases, with 17 bases spanning the gap. The germline V gene encodes CDR1 DFQATT and CDR2 SNEGSKA (reference sequence). The CDR3 loop spans 15 amino acids. Here the CDR3 reads CSARVGAMDNSPLHF. The DNA for the CDR3 is TGCAGTGCCCGAGTGGGCGCCATGGATAATTCACCCCTCCACTTT.

The chain uses TRBV18 and TRBJ2-7; D is ambiguous. In germline, CDR1 is KGHSH, CDR2 LQKENI. The CDR3 consists of 14 residues. The V end lost 3 bases, the J end lost 2 bases, and 11 bases lay between the germline ends. CDR3 nucleotide sequence: TGTGCCAGCTCACCTCGCCAAACCCCCTACGAGCAGTACTTC. It specifies CASSPRQTPYEQYF.

In its sample, this clonotype was seen many times. This rearrangement joins TRBV7-2 to TRBJ2-7; D remains ambiguous. This CDR3 is built from 15 residues. Germline V gene data show CDR1 as SGHTA and CDR2 as FQGNSA. Trimming removed 5 bases at V and 6 bases at J, with 20 bases between. DNA for the CDR3: TGTGCCAGCAGCCGGAGAGGAGCACCCCTCAGCGAGCAGTACTTC. Translation: CASSRRGAPLSEQYF.